What follows describes a single T cell receptor (beta chain). Its specificity is unknown. The sample is drawn from a study of T cell responses to AZD1222 COVID-19 vaccine. Study outcomes and limitations: Most donors were white British and more were female, and clonal diversity was possibly underestimated. Close to half of spike-specific TCRs reportedly recognize unmutated variant regions.

The V and J ends lost 5 bases and 8 bases respectively, with 18 bases between them. Germline CDR1 is MDHEN and CDR2 is SYDVKM. The CDR3 is made up of 14 amino acids. Measured with immunoSEQ multiplex PCR; TCRdb has only the in-frame clones, and not every one. The sample carries more than 80,000 clones, around 90% recorded once. This TCR came from an adult who received the AZD1222 COVID-19 vaccine. The chain employs TRBV28 and TRBJ1-2, with D possibly being TRBD1 (6 bases). Here the sequenced sample was peripheral blood, taken 28 days after the second AZD1222 dose. The CDR3: CASSLTQGRGGYTF. The DNA for the CDR3 is TGTGCCAGCAGTCTCACACAGGGAAGAGGCGGCTACACCTTC.